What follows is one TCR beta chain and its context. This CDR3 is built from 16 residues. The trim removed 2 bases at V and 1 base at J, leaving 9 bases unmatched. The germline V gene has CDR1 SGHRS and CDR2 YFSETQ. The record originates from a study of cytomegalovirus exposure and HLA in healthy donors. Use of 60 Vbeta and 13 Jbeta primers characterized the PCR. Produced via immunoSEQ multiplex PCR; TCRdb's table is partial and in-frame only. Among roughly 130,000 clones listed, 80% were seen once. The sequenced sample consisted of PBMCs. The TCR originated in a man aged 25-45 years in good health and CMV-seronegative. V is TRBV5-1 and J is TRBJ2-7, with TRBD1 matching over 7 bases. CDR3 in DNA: TGCGCCAGCAGCTTTGGGTATGGACAGGCTTCCTACGAGCAGTACTTC. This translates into CASSFGYGQASYEQYF.